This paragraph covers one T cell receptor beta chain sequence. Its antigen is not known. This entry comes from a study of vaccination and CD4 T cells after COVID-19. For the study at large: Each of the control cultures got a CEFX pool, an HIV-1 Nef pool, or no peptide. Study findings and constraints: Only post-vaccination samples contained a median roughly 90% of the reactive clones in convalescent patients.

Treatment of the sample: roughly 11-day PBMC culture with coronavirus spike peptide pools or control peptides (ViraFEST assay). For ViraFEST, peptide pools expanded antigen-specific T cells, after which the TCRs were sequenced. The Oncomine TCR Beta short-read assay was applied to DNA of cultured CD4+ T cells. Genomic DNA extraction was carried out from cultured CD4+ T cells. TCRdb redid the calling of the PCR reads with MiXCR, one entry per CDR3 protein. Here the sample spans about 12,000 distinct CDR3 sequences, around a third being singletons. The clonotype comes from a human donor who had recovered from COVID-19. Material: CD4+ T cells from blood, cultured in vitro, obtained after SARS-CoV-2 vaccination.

CDR3 DNA sequence: TGTGCCAGCAGTTATATAGGGGCCACCTACGAGCAGTACTTC. Its translation is CASSYIGATYEQYF. The rearrangement uses TRBV12-3 or TRBV12-4 and TRBJ2-7, with D possibly TRBD1 on 5 matching bases. The CDR3 is 14 residues long. Trimming removed 4 bases at V and 2 bases at J, with 12 bases between.